These 20 T cell receptor beta chains originate from one sample sequenced in a study of graft-versus-host responses after intestinal transplantation. This table comes from immunoSEQ multiplex PCR, and its TCRdb copy is limited to in-frame clones, with some not included. The data contain some 70,000 clones, 92% of them seen just once; the ten biggest clones take up 6.7%. The sequencing here drew on bone marrow, taken 700 to 750 days after intestinal transplantation. The receptors come from a human patient who received an intestinal transplant, so some T cells may come from the graft donor.

The rearrangement links TRBV6-5 to TRBJ2-1; the match to TRBD2 covers 7 bases. The CDR3 is 15 amino acids. J gave up 10 bases and V 8 bases, and 17 bases lay outside the gene matches. Germline V gene sequence: CDR1 MNHEY, CDR2 SVGAGI. The chain's CDR3 is CASGLAAFTSEEQFF. The CDR3 region has the DNA TGTGCCAGCGGGCTAGCGGCATTTACTTCGGAGGAGCAGTTCTTC.

This clone was seen more than once but under ten times. This sequence joins TRBV7-6 and TRBJ1-4; 9 positions agree with TRBD1. Trimming cost V 0 bases and J 0 bases; bases outside gene matches: 14. The CDR3 contains 21 residues. Germline V gives CDR1 SGHVS, CDR2 FNYEAQ. The CDR3 sequence: CASSLATGTGLGHATNEKLFF. For the CDR3, the DNA is TGTGCCAGCAGCTTAGCTACCGGGACAGGGTTGGGACACGCAACTAATGAAAAACTGTTTTTT.

The J gene is TRBJ1-2, the V gene TRBV19; possible D gene TRBD1, 6 bases. Germline CDR1 and CDR2: LNHDA and SQIVND (reference sequence). The V end lost 3 bases, the J end lost 2 bases, and 22 bases lay between the germline ends. This CDR3 has 18 residues. CDR3 sequence reads: CASSMEFYQDSNNYGYTF. The CDR3 DNA reads TGTGCCAGTAGTATGGAATTTTACCAGGACAGCAACAACTATGGCTACACCTTC.

This chain uses TRBV9 with TRBJ1-2; D may be TRBD1 (5 bases). Germline CDR1 reads SGDLS; CDR2 reads YYNGEE. The CDR3 consists of 14 residues. Trimming removed 0 bases from V and 2 bases from J, with 8 bases in between. The chain's CDR3 is CASSVEGDNYGYTF. The CDR3 DNA is TGTGCCAGCAGCGTAGAAGGGGACAACTATGGCTACACCTTC.

This clone was detected only once. CDR3 nucleotides: TGCGCCAGCAGCCAAGAAGGAGGGGCTTGGACTGAAGCTTTCTTT. This codes for CASSQEGGAWTEAFF. V usage is TRBV4-1 and J usage is TRBJ1-1, with D possibly matching TRBD1 (5 bases). Trimming took 0 bases from V and 5 from J, leaving 13 bases between them. The CDR3 contains 15 residues. The germline V gene has CDR1 MGHRA and CDR2 YSYEKL.

The CDR3 DNA follows: TGTGCCAGCAGTGGGACTAGCGGGGGGGCCAATGAGCAGTTCTTC. Translated: CASSGTSGGANEQFF. The chain carries TRBV6-4 and TRBJ2-1; TRBD2 matches 15 bases. The CDR3 contains 15 residues. V shed 4 bases and J 6 bases; nucleotides not matched to a gene: 1. Germline V CDR1 and CDR2: MRHNA, SNTAGT.

This chain uses TRBV18 with TRBJ1-4; 8 positions match TRBD1. The CDR3 consists of 16 residues. Germline V gene sequence: CDR1 KGHSH, CDR2 LQKENI. With 2 bases clipped from V and 8 bases from J, the junction kept 10 bases outside the gene matches. This CDR3 is CASSPRGDRSGEKLFF. CDR3 nucleotide sequence: TGTGCCAGCTCACCAAGAGGGGACAGGTCCGGCGAAAAACTGTTTTTT.

The rearrangement uses TRBV5-4 and TRBJ1-1, with unresolved D. The CDR3 has 14 residues. V shed 0 bases and J shed 2 bases, with 8 bases lying between them. The germline CDR1 and CDR2 sequences are SGHNT and YYREEE (reference sequence). The CDR3 nucleotides are TGTGCCAGCAGCTTGGTGTCTGGAAACACTGAAGCTTTCTTT. Its translation is CASSLVSGNTEAFF.

This chain joins TRBV27 and TRBJ2-6, with 11 bases that match TRBD1. Per the germline V gene, CDR1 is MNHEY and CDR2 is SMNVEV (reference sequence). Trimming cost V 2 bases and J 3 bases; bases outside gene matches: 9. The CDR3 is 19 residues long. The CDR3 loop is CASSLAAGQGVDGANVLTF. CDR3 coding DNA: TGTGCCAGCAGTTTAGCAGCGGGACAGGGGGTTGATGGGGCCAACGTCCTGACTTTC.

The chain carries TRBV25-1 and TRBJ2-6; D remains ambiguous. The germline V gene encodes CDR1 MGHDK and CDR2 SYGVNS. There are 16 residues in the CDR3. V gave up 4 bases and J gave up 4 bases, with 14 bases separating them. As DNA, the CDR3 is TGTGCCAGCAGTGGCCCCCTAGGTGGGGGGGCCAACGTCCTGACTTTC. The encoded protein is CASSGPLGGGANVLTF.

V gene TRBV5-1 combines with J gene TRBJ1-1; 8 positions agree with TRBD1. V lost 7 bases to trimming and J lost 4 bases; unmatched junction nucleotides: 6. Germline V lookup: CDR1 SGHRS, CDR2 YFSETQ. This CDR3 is built from 13 residues. The CDR3 bases are TGCGCCAGCCAGACAGGGGCGGGCACTGAAGCTTTCTTT. The encoded protein is CASQTGAGTEAFF.

The chain combines TRBV7-3 with TRBJ2-6; D is tentatively TRBD1 or TRBD2 (6 bases each). The CDR3 contains 18 residues. Trimming removed 1 base from V and 2 bases from J, with 15 bases in between. Germline CDR1 reads SGHTA; CDR2 reads FQGTGA. CDR3 bases: TGTGCCAGCAGCTTAAGAAGTCCGGGGGCTACTGGGGCCAACGTCCTGACTTTC. Its protein product is CASSLRSPGATGANVLTF.

The chain carries TRBV18 and TRBJ1-1; D gene unclear. Germline loops: CDR1 KGHSH, CDR2 LQKENI. Trimming pared 3 bases from V and 7 bases from J, leaving 12 bases between. The CDR3 covers 13 residues. The CDR3: CASSPGEAYEAFF. For the CDR3, the DNA is TGTGCCAGCTCACCGGGCGAGGCCTATGAAGCTTTCTTT.

This chain joins TRBV18 and TRBJ1-2; possibly TRBD1 for D (5 bases). The germline V and J ends were trimmed by 2 bases and 6 bases, with 10 bases remaining between them. The CDR3 extends over 13 amino acids. The germline CDR1 and CDR2 sequences are KGHSH and LQKENI. The CDR3 protein is CASSPVVGDGYTF. The CDR3 nucleotides are TGTGCCAGCTCACCAGTGGTAGGGGATGGCTACACCTTC.

V is TRBV14 and J is TRBJ2-3, with D possibly TRBD2 on 6 matching bases. CDR1 and CDR2 from the germline V gene are SGHDN and FVKESK. This CDR3 spans 16 amino acids. V was cut by 0 bases and J by 4 bases, with 14 bases left in between. CDR3 in amino acids: CASSQDRGWGSDTQYF. For the CDR3, the DNA is TGTGCCAGCAGCCAAGATCGGGGGTGGGGATCAGATACGCAGTATTTT.

The chain uses TRBV7-2 and TRBJ1-1; TRBD1 matches 8 bases. This CDR3 comprises 15 residues. Trimming removed 5 bases from V and 4 bases from J; junction bases left unmatched: 9. The germline V gene has CDR1 SGHTA and CDR2 FQGNSA. The CDR3 sequence is CASSRFRGPSTEAFF. The CDR3 nucleotides read TGTGCCAGCAGCCGATTCAGGGGGCCAAGCACTGAAGCTTTCTTT.

The chain uses TRBV2 and TRBJ2-1, with D perhaps assigned TRBD1 or TRBD2 (5 bases each). Germline V gene data show CDR1 as SNHLY and CDR2 as FYNNEI. Trimming left V 6 bases short and J 4 bases short, with 10 bases between. The CDR3 extends over 13 amino acids. CDR3 nucleotide sequence: TGTGCCAGCAGCTGGGGGTTATACAATGAGCAGTTCTTC. Protein product: CASSWGLYNEQFF.

The gene calls are TRBV7-9 and TRBJ1-4; 9 bases are a match to TRBD1. Germline V lookup: CDR1 SEHNR, CDR2 FQNEAQ (reference sequence). Trimming removed 6 bases from V and 9 bases from J; junction bases left unmatched: 8. The CDR3 covers 14 residues. The CDR3 nucleotides are TGTGCCAGCAGAAGAGGCGGGACAGGGAAAAAACTGTTTTTT. Protein product: CASRRGGTGKKLFF.

The chain uses TRBV6-5 and TRBJ2-1, with TRBD2 as a possible D gene (5 bases). This CDR3 spans 12 amino acids. With 0 bases removed from V and 10 bases from J, the gap between germline ends came to 7 bases. Germline lookup yields CDR1 MNHEY and CDR2 SVGAGI. The CDR3 bases are TGTGCCAGCAGTTACTCTGGCGGGGAGCAGTTCTTC. As protein: CASSYSGGEQFF.

J is TRBJ2-7 and V is TRBV4-2; 9 nucleotides line up with TRBD1. Germline V gene sequence: CDR1 LGHNA, CDR2 YNFKEQ. CDR3 size: 13 residues. Germline trimming cut 6 bases from V and 4 bases from J; bases unmatched to any gene: 4. CDR3 amino acids: CASRPGTGYEQYF. CDR3 coding DNA: TGTGCCAGCAGACCCGGGACAGGGTACGAGCAGTACTTC.